Given below is one TCR beta chain in context. These data originate in a study of blood T cell repertoires in COVID-19. Study-level information: Sources were T cells, B-cell-depleted T cells, or PBMCs; the material itself was cDNA or gDNA.

Sequencing was performed with immunoSEQ multiplex PCR; in TCRdb, only in-frame clones are kept and a portion is missing. The sample lists approximately 300,000 clones, 85% to 90% occurring once. Germline V gene sequence: CDR1 MDHEN, CDR2 SYDVKM. Germline trimming cut 0 bases from V and 4 bases from J; bases unmatched to any gene: 4. The CDR3 runs 15 residues. This TCR came from a woman aged 40 to 49 with COVID-19, enrolled during active disease. Sequencing was done on a sample of peripheral blood. This chain links TRBV28 with TRBJ2-7; 9 bases align to TRBD2. This chain's CDR3 is CASSLWGSGRYEQYF. For the CDR3, the DNA is TGTGCCAGCAGTTTATGGGGTAGCGGGAGATACGAGCAGTACTTC.